Listed below are T cell receptor beta chains from one sample, sequenced in a study of shared clonotypes between healthy human individuals. Measured with immunoSEQ multiplex PCR; TCRdb has only the in-frame clones, and not every one. The top ten hold about 0.36% of the sample, which has 2 million to 2.5 million clones, less than 95% seen once. The specimen sequenced was naive CD4+ T cells from PBMCs. The receptors shown here come from a man aged 18 to 30 in good health. Some clones in this sample may be carry-over from other donors' samples. Both conserved end residues are part of each CDR3. A D gene is named only where the DNA matches it firmly. Part of the rows lack a size; the others show once, few, many or a class for expanded clones.

D gene	V gene	J gene	clone size	CDR3 protein	CDR3 DNA
NA	TRBV28	TRBJ2-7	NA	CASGGLRNFYEQYF	TGTGCCAGTGGGGGCCTCCGGAACTTCTACGAGCAGTACTTC
NA	TRBV5-5	TRBJ2-2	NA	CASSYSSTANTGELFF	TGTGCCAGCAGCTATTCCTCGACGGCGAACACCGGGGAGCTGTTTTTT
NA	TRBV18	TRBJ1-5	NA	CASSLGPGHNQPQHF	TGTGCCAGCTCACTTGGCCCGGGTCACAATCAGCCCCAGCATTTT
NA	TRBV30	TRBJ2-7	NA	CACLGRSSYEQYF	TGTGCCTGTCTGGGACGGAGCTCCTACGAGCAGTACTTC
TRBD1	TRBV30	TRBJ2-1	NA	CAWMGQGAGNEQFF	TGTGCCTGGATGGGGCAGGGGGCCGGGAATGAGCAGTTCTTC
NA	TRBV4-3	TRBJ2-7	once	CASSQAYSGPPVEQYF	TGCGCCAGCAGCCAAGCTTACAGCGGGCCTCCCGTCGAGCAGTACTTC
TRBD1	TRBV5-4	TRBJ1-3	NA	CASSSPGQGGNTIYF	TGTGCCAGCAGCTCGCCGGGACAGGGAGGAAACACCATATATTTT
NA	TRBV9	TRBJ1-3	once	CASSVGGPGNTIYF	TGTGCCAGCAGCGTGGGGGGTCCAGGAAACACCATATATTTT
NA	TRBV5-1	TRBJ2-2	NA	CASSLDATANTGELFF	TGCGCCAGCAGCTTGGACGCGACAGCGAACACCGGGGAGCTGTTTTTT
NA	TRBV6-5	TRBJ2-1	NA	CASSYRARAPYNEQFF	TGTGCCAGCAGTTACCGGGCCCGGGCCCCCTACAATGAGCAGTTCTTC
NA	TRBV7-9	TRBJ2-7	NA	CASSRLGTYEQYF	TGTGCCAGCAGCCGCCTCGGGACCTACGAGCAGTACTTC
NA	TRBV2	TRBJ2-2	once	CASSGSNTGELFF	TGTGCCAGCAGTGGATCGAACACCGGGGAGCTGTTTTTT